One and the same sample provided the 15 T cell receptor beta chains below, sequenced in a study of cytomegalovirus exposure and HLA in healthy donors (dated by TCRdb to 2017 to 2019). The method behind the library was the immunoSEQ multiplex PCR assay. For the multiplex PCR, a mixture combining 60 forward primers for TCR Vbeta segments and 13 reverse primers for TCR Jbeta segments was used. TCRdb holds this immuneACCESS table with in-frame rearrangements only. Some clones are missing; in checked studies, unresolved V genes explain under half, and the rest has no known cause. The sample's table lists a count of 150,000 to 200,000 clones. Roughly 2% of the sample comes from the top ten. Sequencing was performed on PBMCs. Every receptor here comes from a man younger than 40 in good health and CMV-seronegative.

The V call is TRBV5-1, the J call TRBJ1-2, with 9 bases identical to TRBD1. The CDR3 has 14 residues. V shed 3 bases and J 6 bases; nucleotides not matched to a gene: 6. Per the germline V gene, CDR1 is SGHRS and CDR2 is YFSETQ. CDR3 in amino acids: CASSSTGTGNGYTF. CDR3 coding DNA: TGCGCCAGCAGCTCTACCGGGACAGGGAATGGCTACACCTTC. Full variable domain (missing parts from reference TRBV5-1 and TRBJ1-2): KAGVTQTPRYLIKTRGQQVTLSCSPISGHRSVSWYQQTPGQGLQFLFEYFSETQRNKGNFPGRFSGRQFSNSRSEMNVSTLELGDSALYLCASSSTGTGNGYTFGSGTRLTVV.

This chain joins TRBV28 and TRBJ1-1, with TRBD1 as a possible D gene (6 bases). The V gene lost 2 bases and the J gene lost 10 bases, with 14 bases spanning the gap. The CDR3 loop spans 13 amino acids. The germline V gene has CDR1 MDHEN and CDR2 SYDVKM. CDR3 residues: CASSLHDRSAAFF. DNA of the CDR3: TGTGCCAGCAGTTTACACGACAGGTCAGCAGCTTTCTTT.

The chain is built from TRBV5-4 and TRBJ2-1, with TRBD2 as a possible D gene (6 bases). The V and J ends lost 1 base and 6 bases respectively, with 14 bases between them. CDR3 length equals 15 residues. The germline CDR1 and CDR2 sequences are SGHNT and YYREEE (reference sequence). The CDR3 region has the DNA TGTGCCAGCAGCTTGTCGGGGAGGCCGGGCAATGAGCAGTTCTTC. This sequence encodes CASSLSGRPGNEQFF.

The chain recombines TRBV9 with TRBJ2-5; 7 bases align to TRBD2. The J call may be incorrect, as the DNA end agrees better with TRBJ2-7. CDR1 SGDLS and CDR2 YYNGEE come from the germline V gene. This CDR3 spans 15 amino acids. CDR3 DNA sequence: TGTGCCAGCAGCGTAGCGGGAGGTAGTGGTGACGAGCAGTACTTC. Its protein is CASSVAGGSGDEQYF.

V is TRBV2 and J is TRBJ2-5; 8 nucleotides match TRBD1. This CDR3 has 13 residues. The V and J ends lost 6 bases and 5 bases, in that order; junction bases with no gene match: 5. CDR1 and CDR2 from the germline V gene are SNHLY and FYNNEI. The CDR3 here is CASSERQGETQYF. The DNA of the CDR3 is TGTGCCAGCAGCGAGAGACAGGGGGAGACCCAGTACTTC.

The chain carries TRBV2 and TRBJ2-1; 12 positions agree with TRBD2. CDR3 length equals 16 residues. Unmatched junction bases numbered 12, after V lost 6 bases and J lost 9 bases. Germline loops: CDR1 SNHLY, CDR2 FYNNEI. CDR3 DNA: TGTGCCAGCAGAGTAGGGGCTAGCGGGAGGGCCAGTGAGCAGTTCTTC. Translated: CASRVGASGRASEQFF.

The chain recombines TRBV4-1 with TRBJ1-6; 11 nucleotides match TRBD1. Trimming cost V 5 bases and J 9 bases; bases outside gene matches: 9. This CDR3 is 16 amino acids long. Germline CDR1 is MGHRA and CDR2 is YSYEKL. CDR3 bases: TGCGCCAGCAGCTACCGGACAGGGGGCGAAGGTTCACCCCTCCACTTT. Translating it yields CASSYRTGGEGSPLHF.

In DNA, the CDR3 is TGTGCCAGCAGCCTAACCTCGGGACAGCTCAATGAGCAGTTCTTC. It codes for CASSLTSGQLNEQFF. The J gene is TRBJ2-1, the V gene TRBV27; TRBD1 matches 7 bases. The CDR3 runs 15 residues. The V and J ends lost 6 bases and 6 bases, in that order; junction bases with no gene match: 11. Germline V lookup: CDR1 MNHEY, CDR2 SMNVEV (reference sequence).

The gene calls are TRBV19 and TRBJ1-1, with TRBD1 matching over 7 bases. There are 14 residues in the CDR3. Looked up from germline, CDR1 is LNHDA and CDR2 is SQIVND (reference sequence). The V gene end was trimmed by 5 bases and the J gene end by 0 bases; junction bases not matched to a gene: 3. CDR3 nucleotides: TGTGCCAGTAGTCAGGGGGGTGTGAACACTGAAGCTTTCTTT. This sequence encodes CASSQGGVNTEAFF.

V and J are TRBV28 and TRBJ1-2; 7 nucleotides match TRBD1. With V trimmed by 5 bases and J by 4 bases, 4 bases remained unmatched. The CDR3 loop spans 13 amino acids. CDR1 MDHEN and CDR2 SYDVKM come from the germline V gene. CDR3 nucleotides: TGTGCCAGCAGTAACAGGGGACTCTATGGCTACACCTTC. Translated: CASSNRGLYGYTF.

The rearrangement joins TRBV6-1 to TRBJ2-7; maybe TRBD1 (6 bases). CDR1 MNHNS and CDR2 SASEGT come from the germline V gene. The ends were cut back, 9 bases at V and 5 bases at J, with 17 bases in the middle. The CDR3 has 13 residues. The CDR3 here is CARPGQLCNEQYF. The CDR3 region has the DNA TGTGCCAGACCGGGACAACTTTGTAACGAGCAGTACTTC.

V gene TRBV6-1 combines with J gene TRBJ1-2; 12 nucleotides align to TRBD1. Trimming removed 7 bases from V and 8 bases from J; junction bases left unmatched: 8. Germline-derived CDR1 and CDR2 are MNHNS and SASEGT. The CDR3 is 14 residues long. CDR3 bases: TGTGCCAGCACCCCGGGACAGGGGGCAGGAGGCTACACCTTC. Its protein is CASTPGQGAGGYTF.

The chain uses TRBV10-1 and TRBJ2-7, with TRBD2 as a possible D gene (5 bases). Germline V lookup: CDR1 WNHNN, CDR2 SYGVQD (reference sequence). V was clipped by 4 bases and J by 7 bases, with 14 bases between them. The CDR3 spans 13 residues. Here the CDR3 reads CASSGVRDGEQYF. For the CDR3, the DNA is TGCGCCAGCAGTGGGGTGAGGGATGGTGAGCAGTACTTC.

The V and J genes are TRBV6-5 and TRBJ1-3; the D gene is possibly TRBD1 (6 bases). The germline V and J ends were trimmed by 3 bases and 0 bases, with 9 bases remaining between them. The CDR3 spans 15 residues. Germline lookup yields CDR1 MNHEY and CDR2 SVGAGI. The CDR3 reads CASSYWGPSGNTIYF. The CDR3 DNA sequence: TGTGCCAGCAGTTATTGGGGGCCCTCTGGAAACACCATATATTTT.

The chain couples TRBV5-1 to TRBJ2-7, with D maybe TRBD2 (6 bases). Germline loops: CDR1 SGHRS, CDR2 YFSETQ. This CDR3 contains 16 residues. The V end was cut by 5 bases, the J end by 0 bases, with 18 bases between. In DNA form, the CDR3 reads TGCGCCAGCAGTCGTACCGGGACTCCGAGCTCCTACGAGCAGTACTTC. Its protein is CASSRTGTPSSYEQYF.